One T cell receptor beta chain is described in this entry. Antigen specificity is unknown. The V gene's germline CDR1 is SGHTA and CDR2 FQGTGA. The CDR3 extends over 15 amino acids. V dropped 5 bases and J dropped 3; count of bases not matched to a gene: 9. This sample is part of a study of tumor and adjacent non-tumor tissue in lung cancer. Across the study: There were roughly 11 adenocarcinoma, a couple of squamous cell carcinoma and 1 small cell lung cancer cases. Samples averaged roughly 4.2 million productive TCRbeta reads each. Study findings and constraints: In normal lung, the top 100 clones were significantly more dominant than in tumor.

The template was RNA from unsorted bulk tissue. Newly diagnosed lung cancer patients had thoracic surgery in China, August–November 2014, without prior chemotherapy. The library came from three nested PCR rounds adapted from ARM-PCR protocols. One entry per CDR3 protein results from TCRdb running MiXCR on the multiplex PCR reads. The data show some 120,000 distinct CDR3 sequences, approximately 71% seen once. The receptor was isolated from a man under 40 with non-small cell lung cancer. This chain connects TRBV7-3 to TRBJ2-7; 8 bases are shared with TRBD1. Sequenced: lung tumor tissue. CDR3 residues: CASSVSGGGYYEQYF. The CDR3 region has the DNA TGTGCCAGCAGCGTCTCAGGGGGCGGCTACTACGAGCAGTACTTC. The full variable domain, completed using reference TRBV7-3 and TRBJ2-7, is GAGVSQTPSNKVTEKGKYVELRCDPISGHTALYWYRQSLGQGPEFLIYFQGTGAADDSGLPNDRFFAVRPEGSVSTLKIQRTERGDSAVYLCASSVSGGGYYEQYFGPGTRLTVT.